These 18 T cell receptor beta chains share one sample of origin, sequenced in a study of cytomegalovirus exposure and HLA in healthy donors. It was with 60 Vbeta and 13 Jbeta primers that the PCR ran. Profiling relied on immunoSEQ multiplex PCR, and the TCRdb table lists in-frame clones only, not all of them. The sample lists around 180,000 clones; almost 85% were seen once. Sequencing was carried out using PBMCs. The receptors originated from a woman in her fifties or sixties in good health and CMV-seronegative.

The chain carries TRBV7-6 and TRBJ1-4; no reliable D call. Trimming took 1 base from V and 10 from J, leaving 16 bases between them. The length of the CDR3 is 15 residues. In germline, CDR1 is SGHVS, CDR2 FNYEAQ. DNA for the CDR3: TGTGCCAGCAGCTTAGACCGTGGTTCCGGCGGAAAACTGTTTTTT. Translation gives CASSLDRGSGGKLFF.

The CDR3 DNA reads as TGTGCCAGCAGCTTGATGGGCAGGGGATCTGGAAACACCATATATTTT. This codes for CASSLMGRGSGNTIYF. This rearrangement joins TRBV5-4 to TRBJ1-3, with D maybe TRBD1 (6 bases). The CDR3 spans 16 residues. CDR1 is SGHNT, CDR2 YYREEE, per germline (reference sequence). Trimming left V 1 base short and J 1 base short, with 12 bases between.

The chain has TRBV2 and TRBJ2-7; TRBD1 aligns across 10 bases. The CDR3 loop spans 13 amino acids. The germline gives CDR1 SNHLY, CDR2 FYNNEI. J was trimmed by 3 bases and V by 8 bases; bases with no gene match: 4. The CDR3 nucleotides read TGTGCCAGCTTCCGGGACAGGGGCTACGAGCAGTACTTC. Translation gives CASFRDRGYEQYF.

In this sample, this clone turned up a few times. CDR3 protein: CASSFGASTDTQYF. The CDR3 bases are TGTGCCAGCAGTTTTGGGGCTAGCACAGATACGCAGTATTTT. The chain carries TRBV28 and TRBJ2-3, with D perhaps matching TRBD1 (5 bases). Germline V gene data show CDR1 as MDHEN and CDR2 as SYDVKM. V lost 3 bases and J 0 bases, leaving 7 bases between the germline ends. This CDR3 has 14 amino acids.

The chain recombines TRBV29-1 with TRBJ1-1; unclear D gene. From germline, CDR1 is SQVTM and CDR2 ANQGSEA. CDR3 size: 11 residues. The V and J ends lost 3 bases and 6 bases respectively, with 8 bases between them. CDR3 coding DNA: TGCAGCGTTGACGGGAAGTCTGAAGCTTTCTTT. Protein product: CSVDGKSEAFF.

This clone was observed a few times. The chain recombines TRBV7-2 with TRBJ2-3, with D maybe TRBD1 (5 bases). Germline V lookup: CDR1 SGHTA, CDR2 FQGNSA. This CDR3 is 13 amino acids long. Trimming removed 3 bases from V and 5 bases from J, with 9 bases in between. DNA of the CDR3: TGTGCCAGCAGCTTCACCAGGGAAGATACGCAGTATTTT. This gives the protein CASSFTREDTQYF.

The rearrangement uses TRBV19 and TRBJ1-4; no clear D gene. With 3 bases removed from V and 8 bases from J, the gap between germline ends came to 22 bases. CDR3 length: 17 amino acids. CDR1 LNHDA and CDR2 SQIVND come from the germline V gene (reference sequence). The CDR3 sequence is CASSMFTGPTNREKLFF. The CDR3 DNA follows: TGTGCCAGTAGTATGTTTACGGGCCCGACTAATCGGGAAAAACTGTTTTTT.

This clone was seen only a few times. The rearrangement joins TRBV28 to TRBJ2-7; a weak D match, TRBD2 (6 bases). Germline lookup yields CDR1 MDHEN and CDR2 SYDVKM. V gave up 7 bases and J gave up 4 bases, with 23 bases separating them. The CDR3 totals 16 residues. In DNA form, the CDR3 reads TGTGCCAGCAATAGTGCGGGGAGGTCCCCCCTATACGAGCAGTACTTC. Protein sequence: CASNSAGRSPLYEQYF.

The CDR3 sequence is CASSSGQGFSGNTIYF. The CDR3 DNA reads TGTGCCAGCTCATCCGGACAGGGCTTTTCTGGAAACACCATATATTTT. The chain has TRBV18 and TRBJ1-3; 8 bases line up with TRBD1. Trimming took 5 bases from V and 1 from J; bases not matched to a gene: 7. CDR1 and CDR2 from the germline V gene are KGHSH and LQKENI. The CDR3 contains 16 residues.

This clone was seen just once. The chain recombines TRBV5-1 with TRBJ2-5, with 10 positions matching TRBD1. The CDR3 covers 14 residues. The V segment lost 3 bases and the J segment 4 bases; nucleotides outside the gene matches: 3. Germline V gene sequence: CDR1 SGHRS, CDR2 YFSETQ. CDR3 in amino acids: CASSSGQGRETQYF. CDR3 nucleotides: TGCGCCAGCAGCTCGGGACAGGGGAGAGAGACCCAGTACTTC.

This clone was found a few times. The chain employs TRBV7-3 and TRBJ1-1; perhaps TRBD1 as D (6 bases). The ends were cut back, 11 bases at V and 6 bases at J, with 16 bases in the middle. This CDR3 is built from 12 residues. Per germline, CDR1 SGHTA and CDR2 FQGTGA. Here the CDR3 DNA reads TGTGCCCCTGATAGGGGGGGGGCTGAAGCTTTCTTT. Translation: CAPDRGGAEAFF.

This clone was observed a handful of times. The CDR3 DNA follows: TGCGCCAGCAGCCCTAACGGGGGTACTGAAGCTTTCTTT. This sequence encodes CASSPNGGTEAFF. The gene calls are TRBV10-1 and TRBJ1-1; D may be TRBD1 (5 bases). The CDR3 has 13 amino acids. Germline-derived CDR1 and CDR2 are WNHNN and SYGVQD (reference sequence). V dropped 6 bases and J dropped 5 bases, with 13 bases sitting between them.

The chain is built from TRBV9 and TRBJ2-5; perhaps TRBD1 as D (6 bases). CDR3 length equals 16 residues. Germline V gene data show CDR1 as SGDLS and CDR2 as YYNGEE. V lost 0 bases to trimming and J lost 5 bases, with 17 bases between them. The CDR3 DNA is TGTGCCAGCAGCGTAGCGGCCCAGGGGAATAGCGAGACCCAGTACTTC. Protein: CASSVAAQGNSETQYF.

V is TRBV10-3 and J is TRBJ1-1; perhaps TRBD1 as D (5 bases). Looked up from germline, CDR1 is ENHRY and CDR2 is SYGVKD. The CDR3 extends over 13 amino acids. CDR3 DNA: TGTTCTCCACCCTCCTGTTGGTCAGGGCTCGCTTTCTTT. The encoded protein is CSPPSCWSGLAFF.

The chain joins TRBV27 to TRBJ1-5; the match to TRBD1 covers 7 bases. Germline V gene sequence: CDR1 MNHEY, CDR2 SMNVEV (reference sequence). The CDR3 is 13 amino acids. The ends lost 2 bases at V and 8 bases at J; junction bases unmatched: 3. Written as DNA, the CDR3 is TGTGCCAGCAGTTTAGACAGGGTAAAGCCCCAGCATTTT. Encoded protein: CASSLDRVKPQHF.

J is TRBJ2-1 and V is TRBV6-7; 7 bases fit TRBD2. TRBV6-7 is filed as an ORF, its function uncertain. The CDR3 consists of 17 residues. J gave up 4 bases and V 4 bases, and 13 bases lay outside the gene matches. In DNA, the CDR3 is TGTGCCAGCAGTTCAACAAATTCGGGAGGACATTACAATGAGCAGTTCTTC. This gives the protein CASSSTNSGGHYNEQFF.

The gene calls are TRBV13 and TRBJ1-6; D gene unclear. Between the trimmed V and J ends, which lost 5 bases and 8 bases, there was a span of 10 bases. Germline CDR1 is PRHDT and CDR2 is FYEKMQ (reference sequence). This CDR3 contains 13 residues. CDR3 nucleotide sequence: TGTGCCAGCAGCCCCGTCGGGGATTCACCCCTCCACTTT. Its translation is CASSPVGDSPLHF.

This clone has only a few counts. V and J are TRBV2 and TRBJ1-2, with D possibly TRBD1 on 5 matching bases. Germline CDR1 SNHLY, CDR2 FYNNEI. The CDR3 covers 10 residues. The V and J ends lost 9 bases and 7 bases respectively, with 9 bases between them. The CDR3 bases are TGTGCCAGTCAGGGTAGTGGCTACACCTTC. Residues: CASQGSGYTF.